The TCR beta chain described here comes from a study of shared clonotypes between healthy human individuals. Study summary: Each donor's CD4 naive and CD4 memory cells filled three plates apiece, CD8 naive two, and CD8 memory one. Whole-study findings and limits: Naive subsets tended to show greater estimated richness than memory subsets. Rarefaction revealed incomplete sorted-subset sequencing despite large depth.

All of the donors resided in Nashville, Tennessee, and each was a Caucasian adult. Germline CDR1 reads MGHRA; CDR2 reads YSYEKL. The CDR3 consists of 15 residues. Trimming took 4 bases from V and 4 from J; bases not matched to a gene: 5. This clone was seen a few times. The antigen is unknown. Only in-frame clones appear in the TCRdb table, and some are missing; sequencing was by immunoSEQ multiplex PCR. The sample includes about 1.1 million clones, around 77% of them seen just once. The J gene is TRBJ1-2, the V gene TRBV4-1, with TRBD1 identical over 11 bases. The sample taken for sequencing was memory CD4+ T cells from PBMCs. Regarding subset: CD45RA-negative fraction. The TCR sequence derives from a man between 18 and 29 years old in good health. Some clones in this sample may be carry-over from other donors' samples. The CDR3 protein is CASSLGQGVGYGYTF. The CDR3 DNA sequence: TGCGCCAGCAGCCTGGGACAGGGGGTTGGCTATGGCTACACCTTC.